The 5 T cell receptor beta chains below were found in one sample sequenced in a study of cytotoxic CD8 clonotypes in ibrutinib-treated CLL. Measured with immunoSEQ multiplex PCR; TCRdb has only the in-frame clones, and not every one. The sample holds about 250,000 clones, roughly 70% seen once. Here the sequenced sample was PBMCs, taken after 24 months of ibrutinib treatment. The receptors here all came from a human donor with chronic lymphocytic leukemia.

This clone was seen more than once but under ten times. The genes are TRBV9 and TRBJ1-3; D gene uncertain. The CDR3 runs to 14 residues. The V and J ends lost 5 bases and 4 bases respectively, with 13 bases between them. Germline assignment: CDR1 SGDLS and CDR2 YYNGEE. Here the CDR3 reads CASSLRRVGNTIYF. The DNA for the CDR3 is TGTGCCAGCAGTTTGCGGCGGGTCGGAAACACCATATATTTT.

V is TRBV29-1 and J is TRBJ2-1; D is possibly TRBD2 (6 bases). V gave up 6 bases and J gave up 8 bases, with 17 bases separating them. CDR3 length equals 13 residues. Germline lookup yields CDR1 SQVTM and CDR2 ANQGSEA. DNA of the CDR3: TGCAGCGTCACCCCGACTAGGATACATGAGCAGTTCTTC. Protein: CSVTPTRIHEQFF.

This clone was counted between two and nine times. The chain employs TRBV27 and TRBJ1-2; 7 bases agree with TRBD1. Germline CDR1 MNHEY, CDR2 SMNVEV (reference sequence). Trimming removed 0 bases from V and 4 bases from J; junction bases left unmatched: 2. The CDR3 is 14 amino acids. CDR3 bases: TGTGCCAGCAGTTTATCGAAGGGGGCCTATGGCTACACCTTC. Its protein product is CASSLSKGAYGYTF.

This chain joins TRBV5-1 and TRBJ2-6; D not certain. The V end lost 1 base, the J end lost 2 bases, and 7 bases lay between the germline ends. Germline V gene data show CDR1 as SGHRS and CDR2 as YFSETQ. The CDR3 has 15 amino acids. Written as DNA, the CDR3 is TGCGCCAGCAGCTTGCCCGGACCTGGGGCCAACGTCCTGACTTTC. As protein: CASSLPGPGANVLTF.

The rearrangement links TRBV4-3 to TRBJ2-7, with TRBD1 matching 8 bases. V dropped 0 bases and J dropped 6; count of bases not matched to a gene: 4. The CDR3 runs 14 residues. Germline CDR1 is LGHNA and CDR2 is YSLEER. The CDR3 coding sequence is TGCGCCAGCAGCCAAGAGGACAGGGTGGGCGAGCAGTACTTC. Translated, it gives CASSQEDRVGEQYF.